The rows below give T cell receptor beta chains drawn from one sample of a study of CD8 T cells in Susac syndrome. TCRdb recomputed calls from the immunoSEQ multiplex PCR reads with MiXCR, one row per CDR3 protein. The sample shows under 150,000 distinct CDR3 sequences, about 95% of them seen only once. The sample was CD4+ T cells from PBMCs. These receptors all come from a human donor with Susac syndrome. Both conserved end residues are part of each CDR3.

cdr3_aa,v_call,j_call
CASSGTQGSQPQHF,TRBV2,TRBJ1-5
CASRIIGQGGYGYTF,TRBV12-3/TRBV12-4,TRBJ1-2
CSASGSGNQPQHF,TRBV20-1,TRBJ1-5
CSAVDRAAYEQYF,TRBV20-1,TRBJ2-7
CSVGFQPGQGLPREEQFF,TRBV29-1,TRBJ2-1
CASTPQAGNTIYF,TRBV7-2,TRBJ1-3
CAWSLILGLAATF,TRBV30,TRBJ1-2
CSAKLRGANSPLHF,TRBV20-1,TRBJ1-6
CASSLNRGGQVGQPQHF,TRBV13,TRBJ1-5
CASSYQGTSGNNEQFF,TRBV6-5,TRBJ2-1
CASSRLRGHHTEAFF,TRBV23-1,TRBJ1-1
CASSTSDGYTF,TRBV6-5,TRBJ1-2
CASSKAQPGWDIQYF,TRBV21-1,TRBJ2-4
CASSSRSGGAYNEQFF,TRBV11-2,TRBJ2-1
CASSAYQDRVETQYF,TRBV9,TRBJ2-5
CASSQVETQYF,TRBV3-1,TRBJ2-5
CSVEDRGTGNYGYTF,TRBV29-1,TRBJ1-2
CASSSEGGQGGQPQHF,TRBV27,TRBJ1-5
CSAKGGAYEQYF,TRBV20-1,TRBJ2-7
CASYFYEQYF,TRBV9,TRBJ2-7
CASGPPGLGSTQYF,TRBV12-3/TRBV12-4,TRBJ2-5
CSARRGGANTGELFF,TRBV20-1,TRBJ2-2
CSALAGGAVNYEQYF,TRBV20-1,TRBJ2-7
CALGGPRYYEQYF,TRBV7-9,TRBJ2-7
CAWSVRRDTEQFF,TRBV30,TRBJ2-1
CASSDGLFTEAFF,TRBV30,TRBJ1-1
CATSRVESNYGYTF,TRBV15,TRBJ1-2
CSARGLTSGGSDTQYF,TRBV20-1,TRBJ2-3
CASSLVQGVDEQFF,TRBV7-9,TRBJ2-1
CASSPAGLLLSGANVLTF,TRBV28,TRBJ2-6
CASSQDLPRGLINEQFF,TRBV4-3,TRBJ2-1
CAWSMIPLRRGYTF,TRBV30,TRBJ1-2
CASSFGQGLGETQYF,TRBV4-1,TRBJ2-5
CASSLGQVTYGYTF,TRBV7-9,TRBJ1-2
CASSQDHGETQYF,TRBV4-2,TRBJ2-5
CSARSGYEQFF,TRBV20-1,TRBJ2-1